Described below is a single T cell receptor beta chain sequence and its context. Its antigen is undetermined. The library targeted TCRbeta and was prepared with unique molecular identifiers. One entry per CDR3 protein results from TCRdb running MiXCR on the PCR reads. Of about 290,000 distinct CDR3 sequences in the sample, 6% to 10% are singletons; the top ten hold approximately 9.6%. These data originate in a study of T-cell reconstitution after alpha-beta-depleted transplantation in children. Study conclusions and caveats: From surviving recipient T cells and thymic progenitors came the high day-60 TCRbeta diversity observed in some patients. The authors attributed T-cell counts and diversity one year after transplant mostly to newly produced T cells. Several hundred expanded graft clones reportedly gave rise to the alpha-beta T cells present about two months after transplant.

V gave up 3 bases and J gave up 7 bases, with 9 bases separating them. The germline gives CDR1 SGHAT, CDR2 FQNNGV. The CDR3 has 12 residues. This chain connects TRBV11-2 to TRBJ1-2, with D possibly TRBD1 on 5 matching bases. This clonotype was obtained from a female patient between 2 and 10 years old who had a stem cell transplant for Fanconi anemia, so the T cells may come from the graft donor. Sequenced material: peripheral blood, taken 360 days after TCRalphabeta/CD19-depleted stem cell transplant. CDR3 nucleotides: TGTGCCAGCAGCTTGGAGGGGACTGGCTACACCTTC. This translates into CASSLEGTGYTF.